Below, one TCR beta chain is given with its context. These data belong to a study of blood T cell repertoires in COVID-19. At the level of the study: Whether acute or convalescent, the COVID-19 samples came from the United States, Italy and Spain. T cells, B-cell-depleted T cells, or PBMCs supplied cDNA or gDNA.

Original data processing: Quantification of nucleated cells was approximated via reference gene primer amplification. Generated by immunoSEQ multiplex PCR, the TCRdb table keeps only in-frame clones and is missing some. V, J and clone size are taken as reported in that table, and D and trimming were inferred from the DNA itself. The sample holds approximately 360,000 clones, 70% to 90% seen once. The V and J ends lost 5 bases and 4 bases respectively, with 8 bases between them. Germline V lookup: CDR1 MDHEN, CDR2 SYDVKM. CDR3 length: 12 amino acids. This chain joins TRBV28 and TRBJ2-5; D is unresolved. This receptor was obtained from a man in his forties or fifties with acute or convalescent COVID-19. Material: peripheral blood. The CDR3 reads CASSPTTETQYF. As DNA, the CDR3 is TGTGCCAGCAGTCCTACTACAGAGACCCAGTACTTC.